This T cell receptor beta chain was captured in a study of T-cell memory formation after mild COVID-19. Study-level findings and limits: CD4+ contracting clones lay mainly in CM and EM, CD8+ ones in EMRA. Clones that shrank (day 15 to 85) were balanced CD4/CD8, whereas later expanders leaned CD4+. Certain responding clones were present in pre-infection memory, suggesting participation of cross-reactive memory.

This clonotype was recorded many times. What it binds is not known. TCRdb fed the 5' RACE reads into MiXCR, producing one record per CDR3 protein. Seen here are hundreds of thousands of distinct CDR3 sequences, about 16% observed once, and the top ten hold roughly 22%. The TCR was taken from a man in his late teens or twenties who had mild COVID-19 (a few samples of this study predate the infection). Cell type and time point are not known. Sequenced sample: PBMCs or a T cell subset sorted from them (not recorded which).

The CDR3 region is CASSLFGRAGAGAKNIQYF. CDR3 nucleotides: TGTGCCAGCAGTTTATTCGGGCGAGCGGGGGCCGGAGCCAAAAACATTCAGTACTTC. The chain combines TRBV27 with TRBJ2-4, with 8 bases identical to TRBD2. V was pared by 1 base and J by 0 bases, with 11 bases of the junction left unmatched. CDR3 length equals 19 residues. The germline gives CDR1 MNHEY, CDR2 SMNVEV (reference sequence).